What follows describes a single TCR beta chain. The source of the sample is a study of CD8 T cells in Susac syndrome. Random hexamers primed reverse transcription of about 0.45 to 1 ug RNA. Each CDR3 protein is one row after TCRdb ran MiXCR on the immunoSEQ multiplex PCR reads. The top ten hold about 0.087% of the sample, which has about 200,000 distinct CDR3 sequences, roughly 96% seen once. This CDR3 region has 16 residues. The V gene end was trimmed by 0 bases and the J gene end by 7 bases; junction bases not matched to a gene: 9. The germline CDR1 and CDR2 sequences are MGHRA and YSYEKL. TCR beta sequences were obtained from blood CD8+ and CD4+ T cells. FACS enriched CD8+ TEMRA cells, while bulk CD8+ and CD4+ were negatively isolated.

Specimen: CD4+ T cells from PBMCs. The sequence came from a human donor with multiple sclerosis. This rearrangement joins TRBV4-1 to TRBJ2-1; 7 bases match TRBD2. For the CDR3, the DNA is TGCGCCAGCAGCCAAGACCCGAGGGAGGGATGGAATGAGCAGTTCTTC. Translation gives CASSQDPREGWNEQFF.